Reported below is one TCR beta chain. The antigen remains undetermined. This sample was included in a study of OX40 agonist ivuxolimab in advanced cancers. As for the study in general: Dose-escalation patients' cancers were hepatocellular carcinoma, melanoma, renal cell or head and neck cancer. Three patients, one with hepatocellular carcinoma and two with cutaneous melanoma, responded partially. Aged roughly 23 to 80 with a mean of roughly 65 years, they were around 85% male. Study-level results: On average, CD8+ T cells showed a greater number of expanded clones than CD4+.

The CDR3 is 16 residues long. CDR1 and CDR2 from the germline V gene are SEHNR and FQNEAQ (reference sequence). V lost 2 bases to trimming and J lost 2 bases, with 15 bases between them. Here immunoSEQ multiplex PCR was the method, and the copy in TCRdb shows in-frame clones only, minus some. The sample consists of more than 80,000 clones, around 88% of them appearing once. The source of this sequence is an adult with an advanced solid tumor such as melanoma, head and neck, liver or kidney cancer. The chain uses TRBV7-9 and TRBJ2-5; D perhaps matches TRBD2 (6 bases). The sequencing used CD4+ or CD8+ T cells sorted from blood, collected in a trial of the OX40 agonist ivuxolimab. The CDR3 spells CASSLPRASAQETQYF. The DNA for the CDR3 is TGTGCCAGCAGCTTACCCCGGGCTAGCGCACAAGAGACCCAGTACTTC.